This entry lists 20 T cell receptor beta chains sequenced from one sample in a study of blood T cell repertoires in COVID-19. TCRdb's table, derived via immunoSEQ multiplex PCR, lists solely in-frame clones and lacks some. The sample consists of about 220,000 clones, 70% to 85% of them appearing once. The sample taken for sequencing was PBMCs or T cells enriched from blood (not recorded which). Receptor source: a man aged 40-55 years who had recovered from COVID-19.

This sequence joins TRBV6-5 and TRBJ1-6; D ambiguous. Trimming took 2 bases from V and 14 from J, leaving 13 bases between them. This CDR3 region has 13 residues. Germline CDR1 MNHEY, CDR2 SVGAGI. The CDR3 DNA reads TGTGCCAGCAGTTACCGCAGGCTAACAGCCCTCCACTTT. Its protein is CASSYRRLTALHF.

For the CDR3, the DNA is TGTGCCAGCAGCTTCACAGGGGGAACGGGGACTGAAGCTTTCTTT. It is translated as CASSFTGGTGTEAFF. The V call is TRBV7-3, the J call TRBJ1-1; 8 nucleotides align to TRBD1. Germline V gives CDR1 SGHTA, CDR2 FQGTGA. The CDR3 consists of 15 residues. J lost 5 bases, V lost 3 bases, and 8 bases had no gene match.

V and J are TRBV4-1 and TRBJ2-1, with 8 nucleotides matching TRBD2. Germline V gives CDR1 MGHRA, CDR2 YSYEKL. This CDR3 is 14 amino acids long. The V segment lost 6 bases and the J segment 7 bases; nucleotides outside the gene matches: 8. The CDR3: CASSRTSLENEQFF. CDR3 sequence (DNA): TGCGCCAGCAGTCGGACTAGCTTAGAAAATGAGCAGTTCTTC.

This clone was seen more than once but under ten times. V is TRBV19 and J is TRBJ1-5, with D perhaps matching TRBD1 (6 bases). CDR1 LNHDA and CDR2 SQIVND come from the germline V gene (reference sequence). Trimming removed 1 base from V and 4 bases from J, with 14 bases in between. The CDR3 covers 16 residues. The CDR3 DNA reads as TGTGCCAGTAGTATAGGTACAGGGAGAAGAAATCAGCCCCAGCATTTT. Protein: CASSIGTGRRNQPQHF.

The chain couples TRBV18 to TRBJ1-1, with D unclear. The germline V gene has CDR1 KGHSH and CDR2 LQKENI. V was clipped by 6 bases and J by 2 bases, with 13 bases between them. This CDR3 contains 14 residues. CDR3 coding DNA: TGTGCCAGCTCCTCCCAATCCACAAACACTGAAGCTTTCTTT. Amino acid sequence: CASSSQSTNTEAFF.

CDR3 in DNA: TGCGCCAGCAGTTTAACAGGGGAACTTCACCGGGACACCGGGGAGCTGTTTTTT. Protein sequence: CASSLTGELHRDTGELFF. The V gene is TRBV5-1, the J gene TRBJ2-2; 7 bases agree with TRBD1. The V gene's germline CDR1 is SGHRS and CDR2 YFSETQ. The CDR3 extends over 18 amino acids. Trimming removed 5 bases from V and 3 bases from J; junction bases left unmatched: 16.

The rearrangement joins TRBV7-4 to TRBJ2-5, with 9 bases that match TRBD1. Germline loops: CDR1 SGHVT, CDR2 SQSDAQ. The CDR3 extends over 16 amino acids. J gave up 4 bases and V 6 bases, and 12 bases lay outside the gene matches. CDR3 amino acids: CASRPPGQGGGETQYF. CDR3 nucleotides: TGTGCCAGCAGACCTCCGGGACAGGGAGGAGGAGAGACCCAGTACTTC.

The chain has TRBV29-1 and TRBJ1-1; D is perhaps TRBD1 (5 bases). V was shortened by 7 bases and J by 5 bases, with 20 bases between the two germline ends. The CDR3 is 14 amino acids. The germline V gene has CDR1 SQVTM and CDR2 ANQGSEA. The CDR3 DNA reads TGCAGCGCCAGGCCAGGGCTAGCGGGGACTGAAGCTTTCTTT. It yields the protein CSARPGLAGTEAFF.

The chain carries TRBV5-1 and TRBJ2-7, with 11 bases aligning to TRBD2. CDR3 length: 14 amino acids. Germline values: CDR1 SGHRS, CDR2 YFSETQ. J gave up 7 bases and V 0 bases, and 3 bases lay outside the gene matches. CDR3 loop: CASSLVAGGSEQYF. CDR3 in DNA: TGCGCCAGCAGCTTGGTAGCGGGAGGGAGTGAGCAGTACTTC. The full variable domain, completed using reference TRBV5-1 and TRBJ2-7, is KAGVTQTPRYLIKTRGQQVTLSCSPISGHRSVSWYQQTPGQGLQFLFEYFSETQRNKGNFPGRFSGRQFSNSRSEMNVSTLELGDSALYLCASSLVAGGSEQYFGPGTRLTVT.

The gene calls are TRBV2 and TRBJ2-1; 7 bases fit TRBD2. Germline CDR1 reads SNHLY; CDR2 reads FYNNEI. The CDR3 has 14 residues. The ends lost 10 bases at V and 2 bases at J; junction bases unmatched: 8. The CDR3: CAMRASGPYNEQFF. The CDR3 DNA sequence: TGTGCCATGAGGGCTAGCGGACCCTACAATGAGCAGTTCTTC.

This rearrangement joins TRBV12-3 or TRBV12-4 to TRBJ2-1; a weak D match, TRBD1 (5 bases). The CDR3 loop spans 12 amino acids. V was trimmed by 5 bases and J by 7 bases, leaving 9 bases between them. In DNA form, the CDR3 reads TGTGCCAGCAGTCGAAGGGGAAATGAGCAGTTCTTC. Translating gives CASSRRGNEQFF.

The rearrangement joins TRBV5-1 to TRBJ1-4; TRBD1 is a possible D gene (5 bases). The V and J ends lost 3 bases and 8 bases respectively, with 11 bases between them. CDR1 SGHRS and CDR2 YFSETQ come from the germline V gene. This CDR3 is built from 13 residues. CDR3 nucleotide sequence: TGCGCCAGCAGCTATGACAGTCACGAAAAACTGTTTTTT. Protein: CASSYDSHEKLFF.

The chain joins TRBV24-1 to TRBJ2-1, with 9 bases that match TRBD2. CDR1 and CDR2 (germline): KGHDR, SFDVKD. The junction had 5 bases not matched to a gene; V was cut back by 4 bases and J by 2 bases. The CDR3 has 16 amino acids. The CDR3 nucleotides are TGTGCCACCAGTGACCCTAGCGGGACCGCCTACAATGAGCAGTTCTTC. It codes for CATSDPSGTAYNEQFF.

The chain joins TRBV5-1 to TRBJ2-1, with TRBD1 matching 7 bases. The CDR3 runs to 14 residues. J gave up 6 bases and V 4 bases, and 7 bases lay outside the gene matches. The germline V gene has CDR1 SGHRS and CDR2 YFSETQ. The CDR3 reads CASSTGQLSNEQFF. CDR3 nucleotide sequence: TGCGCCAGCAGCACGGGACAGCTTTCCAATGAGCAGTTCTTC. The full variable domain, with the rest looked up from reference TRBV5-1 and TRBJ2-1, is KAGVTQTPRYLIKTRGQQVTLSCSPISGHRSVSWYQQTPGQGLQFLFEYFSETQRNKGNFPGRFSGRQFSNSRSEMNVSTLELGDSALYLCASSTGQLSNEQFFGPGTRLTVL.

The chain couples TRBV3-1 (or the pseudogene TRBV3-2) to TRBJ1-2; D not certain. The CDR3 sequence is 12 residues long. Between the trimmed V and J ends, which lost 7 bases and 7 bases, there was a span of 13 bases. Germline V CDR1 and CDR2: LGHDT, YNNKEL (reference sequence). The CDR3 protein is CASIGAAGGYTF. The CDR3 DNA sequence: TGTGCCAGCATCGGTGCTGCGGGTGGCTACACCTTC.

This rearrangement joins TRBV7-2 to TRBJ1-6; TRBD1 matches at 8 bases. CDR1 and CDR2 (germline): SGHTA, FQGNSA. V gave up 5 bases and J gave up 2 bases; unmatched junction bases: 5. This CDR3 is 16 amino acids long. The DNA of the CDR3 is TGTGCCAGCAGCACTGGACAGGGCACCTATAATTCACCCCTCCACTTT. Protein: CASSTGQGTYNSPLHF.

This chain joins TRBV18 and TRBJ1-1, with D possibly being TRBD1 (6 bases). Per germline, CDR1 KGHSH and CDR2 LQKENI. V dropped 5 bases and J dropped 5 bases, with 18 bases sitting between them. The CDR3 contains 15 residues. The chain's CDR3 is CASSALSGEGTEAFF. CDR3 nucleotide sequence: TGTGCCAGCTCAGCCCTGTCAGGGGAGGGTACTGAAGCTTTCTTT.

The CDR3 nucleotides are TGTGCCAGCAGTAATCGACAGGGGCCTATTAATCAGCCCCAGCATTTT. This sequence encodes CASSNRQGPINQPQHF. This chain uses TRBV2 with TRBJ1-5; TRBD1 matches 8 bases. In germline, CDR1 is SNHLY, CDR2 FYNNEI. V shed 5 bases and J 4 bases; nucleotides not matched to a gene: 10. The CDR3 is 16 residues long.

The genes are TRBV7-2 and TRBJ2-5, with 7 bases aligning to TRBD2. Germline V gives CDR1 SGHTA, CDR2 FQGNSA. There are 15 residues in the CDR3. V was pared by 1 base and J by 4 bases, with 6 bases of the junction left unmatched. The CDR3, as DNA: TGTGCCAGCAGCTTAGGAGCGGGGCGAGGAGAGACCCAGTACTTC. Encoded protein: CASSLGAGRGETQYF.

The chain uses TRBV7-2 and TRBJ1-6; D possibly corresponds to TRBD1 (6 bases). Germline CDR1 and CDR2: SGHTA and FQGNSA. The CDR3 totals 16 residues. The V end lost 3 bases, the J end lost 6 bases, and 15 bases lay between the germline ends. CDR3 loop: CASSLVPGAGNSPLHF. The CDR3 DNA reads TGTGCCAGCAGCTTGGTTCCAGGGGCGGGTAATTCACCCCTCCACTTT.